Each of the 19 T cell receptor beta chains below was sequenced from the same sample in a study of T cell repertoires in cytomegalovirus infection. TCRdb re-called the reads through MiXCR, storing one row per CDR3 protein. This sample has 750,000 to 950,000 distinct CDR3 sequences, with 25% to 35% found just once. Their antigens remain unidentified. The sample here was cultured CD8+ T cells from PBMCs, taken from culture after CMV antigen stimulation. The receptors shown here come from a human donor in good health (CMV status not recorded). Some clones in this sample may be carry-over from other donors' samples.

V gene TRBV12-3 or TRBV12-4 combines with J gene TRBJ1-5; D ambiguous. The V end was cut by 3 bases, the J end by 1 base, with 7 bases between. The CDR3 runs 14 residues. In nucleotides, the CDR3 is TGTGCCAGCAGTTTTCAGAGAAGCAATCAGCCCCAGCATTTT. The encoded protein is CASSFQRSNQPQHF.

This clonotype was picked up a small number of times. The chain has TRBV4-1 and TRBJ2-1; 8 nucleotides line up with TRBD2. CDR1 is MGHRA, CDR2 YSYEKL, per germline. CDR3 length equals 14 residues. The trim removed 3 bases at V and 8 bases at J, leaving 6 bases unmatched. The CDR3 protein is CASSHTGGIDEQFF. The CDR3, as DNA: TGCGCCAGCAGCCATACGGGGGGGATCGATGAGCAGTTCTTC.

This clonotype was counted between two and nine times. V usage is TRBV12-3 or TRBV12-4 and J usage is TRBJ2-1; D gene ambiguous. V lost 7 bases, J lost 5 bases, and 15 bases lay in between. The CDR3 has 14 residues. The CDR3 DNA follows: TGTGCCAGCACCTTACAGCTAGATGACAATGAGCAGTTCTTC. Translating it yields CASTLQLDDNEQFF.

There are many counts of this clonotype. CDR3 sequence (DNA): TGTGCCAGCAGCCCGACAGGGGGCGACCAGCCCCAGCATTTT. Translating it yields CASSPTGGDQPQHF. The rearrangement joins TRBV7-2 to TRBJ1-5, with 10 bases lining up with TRBD1. Trimming took 5 bases from V and 7 from J; bases not matched to a gene: 5. Germline V gene sequence: CDR1 SGHTA, CDR2 FQGNSA. The CDR3 has 14 amino acids.

This clonotype was seen only a few times. The chain links TRBV14 to TRBJ2-5, with a tentative D call TRBD2 (6 bases). CDR3 length: 16 residues. The germline V and J ends were trimmed by 0 bases and 2 bases, with 13 bases remaining between them. Germline loops: CDR1 SGHDN, CDR2 FVKESK. The DNA of the CDR3 is TGTGCCAGCAGCCAAGATCTTGCGGGGAGGCAAGAGACCCAGTACTTC. It translates to CASSQDLAGRQETQYF. The complete variable domain, with remaining parts taken from reference TRBV14 and TRBJ2-5, reads EAGVTQFPSHSVIEKGQTVTLRCDPISGHDNLYWYRRVMGKEIKFLLHFVKESKQDESGMPNNRFLAERTGGTYSTLKVQPAELEDSGVYFCASSQDLAGRQETQYFGPGTRLLVL.

V and J are TRBV9 and TRBJ2-4; TRBD2 agrees at 8 bases. Per germline, CDR1 SGDLS and CDR2 YYNGEE. The CDR3 length is 16 residues. V lost 4 bases to trimming and J lost 3 bases; unmatched junction nucleotides: 9. In nucleotides, the CDR3 is TGTGCCAGCAGCTCATCCGGGGGGGCCGGCAAAAACATTCAGTACTTC. It codes for CASSSSGGAGKNIQYF.

V and J are TRBV10-3 and TRBJ2-2, with TRBD2 matching over 10 bases. CDR1 is ENHRY and CDR2 is SYGVKD in the germline V gene. With 6 bases clipped from V and 5 bases from J, the junction kept 12 bases outside the gene matches. The CDR3 contains 17 residues. The CDR3 loop is CAIRPSGGALNTGELFF. The CDR3 DNA reads as TGTGCCATCAGACCAAGCGGGGGGGCCCTCAATACCGGGGAGCTGTTTTTT.

The CDR3 DNA follows: TGTGCCATCAGCCCGACAGCCGGCAATCAGCCCCAGCATTTT. Translating gives CAISPTAGNQPQHF. The chain recombines TRBV10-3 with TRBJ1-5; D might be TRBD1 (5 bases). V was pared by 6 bases and J by 2 bases, with 11 bases between. The CDR3 has 14 amino acids. In germline, CDR1 is ENHRY, CDR2 SYGVKD.

This clonotype was detected a few times. This sequence joins TRBV27 and TRBJ2-7; D gene unclear. V lost 10 bases to trimming and J lost 7 bases, with 17 bases between them. This CDR3 is built from 12 residues. Per the germline V gene, CDR1 is MNHEY and CDR2 is SMNVEV (reference sequence). As DNA, the CDR3 is TGTGCCACCTTGGGTCATGGGCAGGAGCAGTACTTC. This gives the protein CATLGHGQEQYF.

V is TRBV19 and J is TRBJ2-2, with 9 bases identical to TRBD2. Germline V gene data show CDR1 as LNHDA and CDR2 as SQIVND (reference sequence). The CDR3 loop spans 16 amino acids. With 1 base clipped from V and 3 bases from J, the junction kept 3 bases outside the gene matches. CDR3 protein: CASSIAVAGDTGELFF. The CDR3 nucleotides are TGTGCCAGTAGTATAGCAGTAGCGGGGGACACCGGGGAGCTGTTTTTT.

This chain joins TRBV6-2 or TRBV6-3 and TRBJ2-3; D is unresolved. This CDR3 region has 14 residues. The germline CDR1 and CDR2 sequences are MNHEY and SVGEGT. Trimming pared 1 base from V and 2 bases from J, leaving 7 bases between. CDR3 in amino acids: CASSYLVPTDTQYF. The DNA for the CDR3 is TGTGCCAGCAGTTACTTGGTTCCCACAGATACGCAGTATTTT.

This clonotype was seen only a few times. The germline gene is not matched at one end of the junction; a read error may be the cause. The rearrangement links TRBV7-7 to TRBJ2-1; D perhaps matches TRBD1 (6 bases). Germline V lookup: CDR1 SSHAT, CDR2 FNYEAQ (reference sequence). The CDR3 is made up of 13 amino acids. The CDR3 coding sequence is TGTGCTAGCAGCTTAGGTAGGGGGACAGAGCAGTTCTTC. It translates to CASSLGRGTEQFF.

This clonotype showed up just a few times. The chain combines TRBV10-2 with TRBJ2-3; no firm D call. Germline CDR1 is WSHSY and CDR2 is SAAADI. The CDR3 loop spans 14 amino acids. Trimming cost V 3 bases and J 0 bases, with 7 bases left between them. The chain's CDR3 is CASSEWSSTDTQYF. CDR3 in DNA: TGCGCCAGCAGTGAATGGAGTAGCACAGATACGCAGTATTTT.

This rearrangement joins TRBV29-1 to TRBJ1-2; D uncertain. Germline V gene lookup returns CDR1 SQVTM and CDR2 ANQGSEA. The V gene lost 5 bases and the J gene lost 8 bases, with 9 bases spanning the gap. The length of the CDR3 is 10 residues. CDR3 amino acids: CSVRLGGYTF. CDR3 DNA: TGCAGCGTTCGACTGGGGGGCTACACCTTC.

The gene calls are TRBV29-1 and TRBJ2-1; 13 bases align to TRBD2. The trim removed 7 bases at V and 8 bases at J, leaving 5 bases unmatched. The CDR3 spans 13 residues. Germline CDR1 SQVTM, CDR2 ANQGSEA. This chain's CDR3 is CSAGTSGAYEQFF. As DNA, the CDR3 is TGCAGCGCCGGGACTAGCGGGGCATATGAGCAGTTCTTC.

The chain couples TRBV7-2 to TRBJ1-6; TRBD1 is a possible D gene (5 bases). This CDR3 is built from 14 residues. Looked up from germline, CDR1 is SGHTA and CDR2 is FQGNSA. V was clipped by 3 bases and J by 4 bases, with 7 bases between them. The CDR3 nucleotides read TGTGCCAGCAGCTTGGACAAGTATAATTCACCCCTCCACTTT. It is translated as CASSLDKYNSPLHF.

This clonotype was detected a few times. The genes are TRBV5-1 and TRBJ1-2, with 8 bases fitting TRBD1. The V segment lost 6 bases and the J segment 12 bases; nucleotides outside the gene matches: 7. Germline CDR1 reads SGHRS; CDR2 reads YFSETQ. The CDR3 spans 11 residues. This CDR3 reads CASTSGQGNTF. The DNA for the CDR3 is TGCGCCAGCACCAGCGGACAGGGCAACACCTTC.

The CDR3 DNA reads as TGTGCCAGCAGCCAAGCAGCGACAGGGATGGATACTGAAGCTTTCTTT. This translates into CASSQAATGMDTEAFF. The chain has TRBV14 and TRBJ1-1; 7 bases fit TRBD1. Germline V lookup: CDR1 SGHDN, CDR2 FVKESK. CDR3 length: 16 residues. The trim removed 1 base at V and 5 bases at J, leaving 10 bases unmatched.

The CDR3 spells CASSSAGTGDVSQHF. In DNA form, the CDR3 reads TGTGCCAGCAGCTCCGCCGGGACAGGGGATGTATCCCAGCATTTT. V and J are TRBV7-9 and TRBJ1-5; 10 positions match TRBD1. After removal of 4 bases from V and 11 bases from J, the junction contained 11 bases not matched to a gene. This CDR3 comprises 15 residues. Germline V gene data show CDR1 as SEHNR and CDR2 as FQNEAQ (reference sequence).